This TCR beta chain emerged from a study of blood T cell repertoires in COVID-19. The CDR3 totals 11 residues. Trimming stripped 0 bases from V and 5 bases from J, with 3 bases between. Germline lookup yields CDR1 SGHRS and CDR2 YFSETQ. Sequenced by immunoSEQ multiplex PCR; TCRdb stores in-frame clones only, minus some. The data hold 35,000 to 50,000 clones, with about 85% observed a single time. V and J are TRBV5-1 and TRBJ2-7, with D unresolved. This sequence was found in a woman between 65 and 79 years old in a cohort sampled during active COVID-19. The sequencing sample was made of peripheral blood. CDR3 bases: TGCGCCAGCAGCTTGGCTAACGAGCAGTACTTC. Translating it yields CASSLANEQYF.